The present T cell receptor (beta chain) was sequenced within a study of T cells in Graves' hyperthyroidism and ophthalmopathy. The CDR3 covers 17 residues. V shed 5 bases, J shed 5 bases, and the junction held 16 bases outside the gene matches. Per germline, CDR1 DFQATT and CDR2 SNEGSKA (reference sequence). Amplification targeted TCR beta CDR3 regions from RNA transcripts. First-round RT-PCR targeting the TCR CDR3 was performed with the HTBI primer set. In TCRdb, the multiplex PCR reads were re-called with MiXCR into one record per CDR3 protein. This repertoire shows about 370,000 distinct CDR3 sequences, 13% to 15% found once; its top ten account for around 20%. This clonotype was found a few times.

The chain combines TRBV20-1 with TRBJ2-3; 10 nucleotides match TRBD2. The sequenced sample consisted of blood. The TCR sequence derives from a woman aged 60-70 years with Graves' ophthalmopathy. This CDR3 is CSAGGGQSGRALDTQYF. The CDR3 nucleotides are TGCAGTGCTGGCGGGGGTCAAAGCGGGAGGGCCTTAGATACGCAGTATTTT.